This TCR beta chain was observed in a study of shared clonotypes between healthy human individuals. General study points: Sequencing of the sorted subsets was shown by rarefaction to be incomplete despite large depth. The study found about 4.6% of naive CD4 clonotypes shared across four donors. The generation probabilities recorded for non-shared clonotypes fell below those of clonotypes shared by all four donors. Memory subsets generally showed lower estimated richness than naive subsets.

Concerning this clone: Antigen specificity is unknown. The same CDR3 also results from other DNA sequences found in this sample.

Data came from immunoSEQ multiplex PCR; TCRdb stores just in-frame clones and leaves some out. Of about 2,100,000 clones in the sample, 85% to 95% are singletons; the top ten hold under 2%. The naive CD8 subset, CD45RO-negative cells positively selected for CCR7, excluded terminally differentiated effector memory CD45RA+ cells. Material: naive CD8+ T cells from PBMCs. The sequence derives from a man between 18 and 29 years old in good health. Some clones in this sample may be carry-over from other donors' samples.

The DNA for the CDR3 is TGTGCCAGCAGTTACAGAGGTAGCGCTGAAGCTTTCTTT. Protein product: CASSYRGSAEAFF. The gene calls are TRBV6-5 and TRBJ1-1; D is uncertain. The CDR3 extends over 13 amino acids. CDR1 is MNHEY, CDR2 SVGAGI, per germline. V gave up 2 bases and J gave up 6 bases, with 10 bases separating them.